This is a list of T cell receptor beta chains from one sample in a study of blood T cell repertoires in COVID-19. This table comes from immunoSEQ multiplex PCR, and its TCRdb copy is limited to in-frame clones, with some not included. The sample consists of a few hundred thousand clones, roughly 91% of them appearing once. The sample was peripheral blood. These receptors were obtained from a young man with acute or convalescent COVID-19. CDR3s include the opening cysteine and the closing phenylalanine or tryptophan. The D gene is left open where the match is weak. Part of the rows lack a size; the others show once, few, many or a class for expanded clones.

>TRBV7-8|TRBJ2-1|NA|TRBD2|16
TGTGCCAGCAGCCCAGCGCAGCCGGGACTAGCGGGTGAGCAGTTCTTC
CASSPAQPGLAGEQFF
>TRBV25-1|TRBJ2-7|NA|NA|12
TGTGCCAGCAGTTTTTTAGCCGCCGAGCAGTACTTC
CASSFLAAEQYF
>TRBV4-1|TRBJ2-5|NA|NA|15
TGCGCCAGCAGCTCCCGGGGCGGGGACCAAGAGACCCAGTACTTC
CASSSRGGDQETQYF
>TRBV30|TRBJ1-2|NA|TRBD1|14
TGTGCCTGGACCTTGGACAGGGGGCACTATGGCTACACCTTC
CAWTLDRGHYGYTF
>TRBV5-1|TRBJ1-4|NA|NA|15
TGCGCCAGCAGCCCGGGCGACAGTTATAATGAAAAACTGTTTTTT
CASSPGDSYNEKLFF
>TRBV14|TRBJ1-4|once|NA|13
TGTGCCAGCAGCCAAGAGTTCGATGAAAAACTGTTTTTT
CASSQEFDEKLFF
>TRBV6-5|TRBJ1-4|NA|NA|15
TGTGCCAGCAGTATCGGGAGGCAGCTTAATGAAAAACTGTTTTTT
CASSIGRQLNEKLFF
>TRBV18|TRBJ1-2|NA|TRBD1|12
TGTGCCAGCTCCGACAGGGCATATGGCTACACCTTC
CASSDRAYGYTF
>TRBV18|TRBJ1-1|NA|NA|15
TGTGCCAGGGTCGCCGGACAGAATTTTATACGGGGAGCTTTCTTT
CARVAGQNFIRGAFF
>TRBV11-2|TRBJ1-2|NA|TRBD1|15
TGTGCCAGCAGCTTATTAACCGGGACAGGATATGGCTACACCTTC
CASSLLTGTGYGYTF
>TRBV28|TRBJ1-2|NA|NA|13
TGTGCCAGCTTAGCGGGGCAGAGTTATGGCTACACCTTC
CASLAGQSYGYTF
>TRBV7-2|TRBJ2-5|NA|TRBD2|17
TGTGCCAGCAGCTTAGGGCTAGCGGGCCCATACCAAGAGACCCAGTACTTC
CASSLGLAGPYQETQYF
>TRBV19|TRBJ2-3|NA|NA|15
TGTGCCAGTAGTTACGCAGGGTCTAGGACAGATACGCAGTATTTT
CASSYAGSRTDTQYF
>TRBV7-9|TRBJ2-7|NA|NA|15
TGTGCCAGCAGCTTAGCTACAGGGAAGTCCTACGAGCAGTACTTC
CASSLATGKSYEQYF
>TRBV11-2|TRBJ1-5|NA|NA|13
TGTGCCAGCAGCTTATGGAGGGATCAGCCCCAGCATTTT
CASSLWRDQPQHF
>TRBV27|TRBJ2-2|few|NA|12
TGTGCCAGCAGTCAACTCACCGGGGAGCTGTTTTTT
CASSQLTGELFF
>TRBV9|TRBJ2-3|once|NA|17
TGTGCCAGCAGCGAGATATCTAATCCCTTACTCACAGATACGCAGTATTTT
CASSEISNPLLTDTQYF
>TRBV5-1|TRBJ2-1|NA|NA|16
TGCGCCAGCAGCTTGGGTGACTTCTTCTCCTACAATGAGCAGTTCTTC
CASSLGDFFSYNEQFF
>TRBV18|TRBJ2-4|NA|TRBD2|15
TGTGCCAGCTCCCCAATTGGGACTAGCGGAGACATTCAGTACTTC
CASSPIGTSGDIQYF
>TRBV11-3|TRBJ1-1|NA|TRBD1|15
TGTGCCAGCAGCTTGGGACAGGGAGTTATAACGGAAGCTTTCTTT
CASSLGQGVITEAFF
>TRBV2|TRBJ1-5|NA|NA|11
TGTGCCAGCAGTGGCAGGGGGCCCCAGCATTTT
CASSGRGPQHF
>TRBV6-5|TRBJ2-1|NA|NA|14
TGTGCCAGCAGGACCCCTGGGCTATACAATGAGCAGTTCTTC
CASRTPGLYNEQFF
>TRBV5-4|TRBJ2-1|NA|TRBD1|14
TGTGCCAGCAGTCAACCGGGACAGGGGGATGAGCAGTTCTTC
CASSQPGQGDEQFF
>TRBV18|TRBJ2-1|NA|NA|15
TGTGCCAGCTCGATAGGGGGGGGTACCTACAATGAGCAGTTCTTC
CASSIGGGTYNEQFF
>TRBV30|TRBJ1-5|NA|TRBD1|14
TGTGCCTGGAGTGCGACAGGGGCACTTCAGCCCCAGCATTTT
CAWSATGALQPQHF
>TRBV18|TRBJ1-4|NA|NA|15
TGTGCCAGCTCACCGGTTGGACAGACTAATGAAAAACTGTTTTTT
CASSPVGQTNEKLFF
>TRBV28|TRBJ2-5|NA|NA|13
TGTGCCAGCAGTTTCTGGGGCAGGGAGACCCAGTACTTC
CASSFWGRETQYF
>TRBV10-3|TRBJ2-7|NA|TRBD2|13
TGTGCCATCAGTGGGACTAGCGGCGACGAGCAGTACTTC
CAISGTSGDEQYF
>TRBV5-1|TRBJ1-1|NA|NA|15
TGCGCCAGCACCAAGCGGGTGCCCGGGGACACTGAAGCTTTCTTT
CASTKRVPGDTEAFF
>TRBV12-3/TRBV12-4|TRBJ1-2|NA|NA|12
TGTGCCAGCAGTTTACGCCCCAGTCACTACACCTTC
CASSLRPSHYTF
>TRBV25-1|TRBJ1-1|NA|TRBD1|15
TGTGCCAGCAGTGATCCAACGACAGGGTTGACTGAAGCTTTCTTT
CASSDPTTGLTEAFF
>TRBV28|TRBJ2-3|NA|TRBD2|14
TGTGCCAGCAGCTTGAGGGGAGGGACAGATACGCAGTATTTT
CASSLRGGTDTQYF
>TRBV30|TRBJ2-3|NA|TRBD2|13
TGTGCCGGAGATAGCGGGAGGCGTTATACGCAGTATTTT
CAGDSGRRYTQYF
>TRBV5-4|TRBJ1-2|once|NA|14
TGTGCCAGCAGCTTGGACGGGTCTAACTATGGCTACACCTTC
CASSLDGSNYGYTF
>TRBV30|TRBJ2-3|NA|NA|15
TGTGCCTGGAGTGTAGGAGGGGCTAGCACAGATACGCAGTATTTT
CAWSVGGASTDTQYF
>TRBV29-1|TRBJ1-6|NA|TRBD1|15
TGCAGCGTTGATTTAGACGGACAGGGCTTTTCATCCCTCCACTTT
CSVDLDGQGFSSLHF
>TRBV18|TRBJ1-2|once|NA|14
TGTGCCAGCTCAGATGACTTAGCTAACTATGGCTACACCTTC
CASSDDLANYGYTF
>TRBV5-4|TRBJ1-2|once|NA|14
TGTGCCAGCAGCTTGGCAGGGCGAGGCTATGGCTACACCTTC
CASSLAGRGYGYTF
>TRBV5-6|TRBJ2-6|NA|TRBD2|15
TGTGCCAGCAGCTTCAAACGACTAGCGGCCAACGTCCTGACTTTC
CASSFKRLAANVLTF